One sample yielded the 25 T cell receptor beta chains listed below, sequenced in a study of shared clonotypes between healthy human individuals. Sequencing used immunoSEQ multiplex PCR; TCRdb keeps in-frame clones, though not all of them. Of roughly 220,000 clones listed, 65% were seen once; the top ten hold around 10%. The specimen was memory CD4+ T cells sorted from blood. The subset: CD45RA-negative fraction. The origin of the receptors is a man aged 25 to 40 in good health.

The V and J genes are TRBV7-9 and TRBJ2-7, with 8 nucleotides matching TRBD1. CDR3 size: 16 residues. J lost 2 bases, V lost 3 bases, and 9 bases had no gene match. In germline, CDR1 is SEHNR, CDR2 FQNEAQ (reference sequence). The CDR3 coding sequence is TGTGCCAGCAGCTTGACGGACAGGGAAAGAGCCTACGAGCAGTACTTC. This codes for CASSLTDRERAYEQYF.

This clone was seen more than once but under ten times. The CDR3 region is CASSQRTGHGYTF. In DNA form, the CDR3 reads TGCGCCAGCAGCCAACGGACAGGGCATGGCTACACCTTC. The chain recombines TRBV5-1 with TRBJ1-2; 8 bases match TRBD1. The germline V gene encodes CDR1 SGHRS and CDR2 YFSETQ. The CDR3 consists of 13 residues. Trimming took 4 bases from V and 6 from J; bases not matched to a gene: 5.

The genes are TRBV19 and TRBJ2-1, with a possible D match to TRBD1 (6 bases). The CDR3 runs to 17 residues. Germline values: CDR1 LNHDA, CDR2 SQIVND (reference sequence). Deletions cut 3 bases from V and 0 bases from J, with 15 bases between. The CDR3 is CASSIGGAVSSYNEQFF. Written as DNA, the CDR3 is TGTGCCAGTAGTATTGGGGGCGCGGTTAGCTCCTACAATGAGCAGTTCTTC. Drawing the rest from reference TRBV19 and TRBJ2-1, the complete variable domain is DGGITQSPKYLFRKEGQNVTLSCEQNLNHDAMYWYRQDPGQGLRLIYYSQIVNDFQKGDIAEGYSVSREKKESFPLTVTSAQKNPTAFYLCASSIGGAVSSYNEQFFGPGTRLTVL.

This clone was seen ten or more times. The gene calls are TRBV11-1 and TRBJ2-7; the match to TRBD1 covers 8 bases. This CDR3 has 15 amino acids. Germline V lookup: CDR1 SGHAT, CDR2 FQDESV (reference sequence). V dropped 0 bases and J dropped 0; count of bases not matched to a gene: 1. CDR3 nucleotides: TGTGCCAGCAGCTTAGCCGACAGGGGCTCCTACGAGCAGTACTTC. Translation: CASSLADRGSYEQYF.

In its sample, this clone was seen a few times. The genes are TRBV9 and TRBJ2-3, with 7 nucleotides matching TRBD2. This CDR3 has 13 residues. V dropped 3 bases and J dropped 4; count of bases not matched to a gene: 2. Germline V gene lookup returns CDR1 SGDLS and CDR2 YYNGEE. CDR3 loop: CASSAGGPDTQYF. The DNA of the CDR3 is TGTGCCAGCAGCGCGGGGGGTCCAGATACGCAGTATTTT.

The chain carries TRBV6-1 and TRBJ2-2; no clear D gene. The V gene lost 4 bases and the J gene lost 0 bases, with 15 bases spanning the gap. Germline CDR1 and CDR2: MNHNS and SASEGT. This CDR3 has 17 residues. The CDR3 sequence: CASSAVAARSNTGELFF. CDR3 bases: TGTGCCAGCAGTGCCGTTGCGGCGCGGTCGAACACCGGGGAGCTGTTTTTT.

This clone showed up just once. V and J are TRBV28 and TRBJ1-5; TRBD1 is a possible D gene (5 bases). There are 12 residues in the CDR3. In germline, CDR1 is MDHEN, CDR2 SYDVKM. Trimming stripped 5 bases from V and 5 bases from J, with 7 bases between. The CDR3: CASSPGDQPQHF. The CDR3 DNA reads as TGTGCCAGCAGTCCGGGGGATCAGCCCCAGCATTTT.

V gene TRBV5-1 combines with J gene TRBJ2-5; 9 nucleotides match TRBD1. The CDR3 runs to 16 residues. The J segment lost 0 bases and the V segment lost 4 bases, leaving 7 bases of the junction unmatched. CDR1 SGHRS and CDR2 YFSETQ come from the germline V gene. DNA for the CDR3: TGCGCCAGCAGCCAAGGGGACAGGGTCAACCAAGAGACCCAGTACTTC. Residues: CASSQGDRVNQETQYF. Together with reference TRBV5-1 and TRBJ2-5, the CDR3 gives the full variable domain: KAGVTQTPRYLIKTRGQQVTLSCSPISGHRSVSWYQQTPGQGLQFLFEYFSETQRNKGNFPGRFSGRQFSNSRSEMNVSTLELGDSALYLCASSQGDRVNQETQYFGPGTRLLVL.

The V call is TRBV4-1, the J call TRBJ2-1; no reliable D call. Trimming removed 0 bases at V and 6 bases at J, with 15 bases between. This CDR3 is 16 amino acids long. CDR1 is MGHRA, CDR2 YSYEKL, per germline. The CDR3 region has the DNA TGCGCCAGCAGCCAAGATCAGGTTAGGTTGGGCAATGAGCAGTTCTTC. Amino acid sequence: CASSQDQVRLGNEQFF.

The chain joins TRBV5-6 to TRBJ1-4, with D possibly TRBD1 on 5 matching bases. The germline V gene has CDR1 SGHDT and CDR2 YYEEEE. The CDR3 consists of 16 residues. V lost 2 bases and J 6 bases, leaving 17 bases between the germline ends. CDR3 sequence (DNA): TGTGCCAGCAGCTTCGGACCCTTCGGAGGGGATGAAAAACTGTTTTTT. Protein product: CASSFGPFGGDEKLFF.

The J gene is TRBJ1-1, the V gene TRBV5-5; weak D call: TRBD1 (5 bases). V gave up 2 bases and J gave up 3 bases, with 8 bases separating them. The germline gives CDR1 SGHKS, CDR2 YYEKEE (reference sequence). There are 13 residues in the CDR3. In nucleotides, the CDR3 is TGTGCCAGCAGCTTCCAGGGAGACACTGAAGCTTTCTTT. This sequence encodes CASSFQGDTEAFF. Full variable domain (remainder filled in from reference TRBV5-5 and TRBJ1-1): DAGVTQSPTHLIKTRGQQVTLRCSPISGHKSVSWYQQVLGQGPQFIFQYYEKEERGRGNFPDRFSARQFPNYSSELNVNALLLGDSALYLCASSFQGDTEAFFGQGTRLTVV.

The rearrangement joins TRBV5-6 to TRBJ2-7, with D tentatively TRBD1 (5 bases). Trimming removed 0 bases from V and 3 bases from J, with 7 bases in between. There are 13 residues in the CDR3. Germline V lookup: CDR1 SGHDT, CDR2 YYEEEE. This CDR3 is CASSLAGRYEQYF. The CDR3 DNA is TGTGCCAGCAGCTTGGCAGGGCGCTACGAGCAGTACTTC. The variable domain in full, completed from reference TRBV5-6 and TRBJ2-7, reads DAGVTQSPTHLIKTRGQQVTLRCSPKSGHDTVSWYQQALGQGPQFIFQYYEEEERQRGNFPDRFSGHQFPNYSSELNVNALLLGDSALYLCASSLAGRYEQYFGPGTRLTVT.

The rearrangement links TRBV5-4 to TRBJ2-3; D is perhaps TRBD1 or TRBD2 (6 bases each). Germline values: CDR1 SGHNT, CDR2 YYREEE (reference sequence). The ends were cut back, 4 bases at V and 2 bases at J, with 14 bases in the middle. This CDR3 is built from 15 residues. In nucleotides, the CDR3 is TGTGCCAGCAGCAAGGGGGGACATAACACAGATACGCAGTATTTT. Amino acids: CASSKGGHNTDTQYF.

This clone was picked up one time. The J gene is TRBJ1-5, the V gene TRBV19; D gene unclear. With 3 bases removed from V and 1 base from J, the gap between germline ends came to 7 bases. Germline CDR1 reads LNHDA; CDR2 reads SQIVND (reference sequence). This CDR3 comprises 14 residues. The DNA of the CDR3 is TGTGCCAGTAGTATCATTGCAAGCAATCAGCCCCAGCATTTT. This gives the protein CASSIIASNQPQHF.

The chain combines TRBV6-1 with TRBJ2-7; possibly TRBD1 for D (6 bases). Germline lookup yields CDR1 MNHNS and CDR2 SASEGT. The ends were cut back, 7 bases at V and 4 bases at J, with 17 bases in the middle. This CDR3 is 14 amino acids long. The chain's CDR3 is CASTGMTGNYEQYF. DNA for the CDR3: TGTGCCAGCACTGGGATGACAGGAAATTACGAGCAGTACTTC.

V is TRBV6-5 and J is TRBJ2-1, with 9 bases matching TRBD1. Germline V lookup: CDR1 MNHEY, CDR2 SVGAGI. The CDR3 runs to 15 residues. V was pared by 6 bases and J by 3 bases, with 6 bases of the junction left unmatched. CDR3 in DNA: TGTGCCAGCAGCCAACAGGGGGCCGGCTACAATGAGCAGTTCTTC. Amino acids: CASSQQGAGYNEQFF.

The DNA for the CDR3 is TGTGCCACCAAAAGGGACAGGGGGCTCTACGAGCAGTACTTC. Translated: CATKRDRGLYEQYF. The J gene is TRBJ2-7, the V gene TRBV21-1; the table's D call, TRBD1, has no DNA check behind it. TRBV21-1 is designated a pseudogene. The length of the CDR3 is 14 residues.

The chain recombines TRBV5-4 with TRBJ1-1; D is undetermined. Trimming cost V 2 bases and J 0 bases, with 8 bases left between them. Germline CDR1 and CDR2: SGHNT and YYREEE (reference sequence). The CDR3 totals 14 residues. The CDR3 nucleotides read TGTGCCAGCAGCTTAACAGCTATGAACACTGAAGCTTTCTTT. It codes for CASSLTAMNTEAFF.

The genes are TRBV15 and TRBJ2-5; TRBD1 or TRBD2 may be the D gene (6 bases each). Trimming took 5 bases from V and 4 from J, leaving 17 bases between them. The CDR3 totals 15 residues. CDR1 is LNHNV, CDR2 YYDKDF, per germline (reference sequence). The CDR3 sequence is CATSGALQGGETQYF. DNA for the CDR3: TGTGCCACCAGCGGGGCTTTACAGGGAGGAGAGACCCAGTACTTC.

This chain links TRBV2 with TRBJ2-5; weak D call: TRBD2 (6 bases). Germline V gene lookup returns CDR1 SNHLY and CDR2 FYNNEI. Trimming pared 6 bases from V and 5 bases from J, leaving 7 bases between. The CDR3 loop spans 11 amino acids. This CDR3 reads CASREGETQYF. CDR3 nucleotides: TGTGCCAGCAGGGAGGGGGAGACCCAGTACTTC.

This clone was counted many times. This chain joins TRBV2 and TRBJ2-3; D might be TRBD1 (6 bases). The CDR3 covers 16 residues. V was trimmed by 3 bases and J by 5 bases, leaving 18 bases between them. Germline values: CDR1 SNHLY, CDR2 FYNNEI. The CDR3 protein is CASSDSRGIGGDTQYF. CDR3 coding DNA: TGTGCCAGCAGTGACTCCAGGGGTATAGGGGGAGATACGCAGTATTTT. Combining the CDR3 with reference TRBV2 and TRBJ2-3 gives the whole variable domain EPEVTQTPSHQVTQMGQEVILRCVPISNHLYFYWYRQILGQKVEFLVSFYNNEISEKSEIFDDQFSVERPDGSNFTLKIRSTKLEDSAMYFCASSDSRGIGGDTQYFGPGTRLTVL.

This rearrangement joins TRBV9 to TRBJ2-1; D is unclear. Between the trimmed V and J ends, which lost 0 bases and 0 bases, there was a span of 7 bases. CDR3 length equals 15 residues. CDR1 and CDR2 (germline): SGDLS, YYNGEE. The CDR3 bases are TGTGCCAGCAGCGTAGAGGTGAGCTCCTACAATGAGCAGTTCTTC. Its translation: CASSVEVSSYNEQFF.

The chain uses TRBV6-1 and TRBJ1-2, with no clear D. V lost 4 bases, J lost 5 bases, and 11 bases lay in between. CDR1 and CDR2 (germline): MNHNS, SASEGT. The CDR3 runs 13 residues. The CDR3 DNA is TGTGCCAGCAGTGTTGGGCTGATTTATGGCTACACCTTC. Translation: CASSVGLIYGYTF.

This clone was seen only a few times. The rearrangement uses TRBV5-6 and TRBJ2-7; D may be TRBD1 (6 bases). This CDR3 comprises 14 residues. Germline lookup yields CDR1 SGHDT and CDR2 YYEEEE. Trimming pared 4 bases from V and 7 bases from J, leaving 18 bases between. The CDR3 nucleotides are TGTGCCAGCAGCCCAAGGACAGCCGCCTCTGAGCAGTACTTC. Translating it yields CASSPRTAASEQYF.

This clone was recorded only once. The chain uses TRBV6-1 and TRBJ2-7; 11 bases line up with TRBD1. Trimming at V came to 6 bases and at J to 5 bases, leaving 6 bases not matched to a gene. This CDR3 spans 14 amino acids. The germline gives CDR1 MNHNS, CDR2 SASEGT. The CDR3 here is CASRPRDRGDEQYF. CDR3 coding DNA: TGTGCCAGCAGGCCCAGGGACAGGGGGGACGAGCAGTACTTC.